This T cell receptor beta chain was profiled in a study of neurological immune-mediated disorders. At least ten counts were recorded for this clonotype. Its antigen is not known. Broader study findings: Sharing of CDR3 amino acid sequences among expanded clones across subjects was absent, suggesting private repertoires in all groups. The study phylogenetically grouped the repertoires of 18 of 34 multiple sclerosis patients into one related-CDR3 cluster, a possible signature. The highest TCR clonal expansion occurred in HTLV-1-associated myelopathy; multiple sclerosis fell below healthy controls.

Via MiXCR, TCRdb re-called the 5' RACE reads, giving one row per CDR3 protein. The sample has some 46,000 distinct CDR3 sequences, 4.5% seen once. The trim removed 3 bases at V and 5 bases at J, leaving 5 bases unmatched. Germline CDR1 is DFQATT and CDR2 is SNEGSKA (reference sequence). The CDR3 contains 13 residues. 2 million unsorted PBMCs were stored in RNAlater at -80 °C before RNA extraction. The clonotype comes from a woman aged 55-70 years with multiple sclerosis. The gene calls are TRBV20-1 and TRBJ1-2; 8 nucleotides align to TRBD1. The specimen was PBMCs. CDR3 sequence: CSARQGAGYGYTF. The CDR3 DNA is TGCAGTGCTAGGCAGGGGGCAGGGTATGGCTACACCTTC.